This T cell receptor (beta chain) was obtained from a study of PD-L1 blockade in urothelial cancer (TCRdb year 2017). About the investigation overall: Therapy was started in the mid-2010s for all patients, and atezolizumab 1,200 mg was administered intravenously every 3 weeks. Blood samples were analyzed at two time points: 3 weeks after treatment start (second dose) and 6 weeks after treatment start. Durable clinical benefit was defined as progression-free survival longer than 6 months, and TCR features were also tested against progression-free and overall survival. In the same patients, pretreatment tumors underwent whole exome sequencing and RNA sequencing in addition to TCR sequencing. Under 30 patients had pretreatment blood TCR-seq, about 25 had at least one posttreatment blood collection, and about 25 had tumor TCR-seq. Blood samples gave a median of around 140,000 T cells and 80,000 or so unique TCRs, with a median clonality of 0.080. Nine patients achieved durable clinical benefit and approximately 20 did not. Pretreatment tumor samples, along with matched peripheral blood serially collected before and after atezolizumab treatment, were subjected to TCR sequencing. An ECOG performance status of 0 or 1 was recorded for the patients, and 0 to 3 prior chemotherapy regimens had been received by the patients. About 90% of the roughly 29 patients were identified as males with urothelial cancer of bladder origin, and a prior smoking history was reported by 18 of 29 patients. An exploratory multi-omic analysis was conducted of the somatic, immune and clinical correlates of response to PD-L1 blockade with atezolizumab in urothelial cancer.

To estimate absolute template abundance from read counts, synthetic TCR analog templates were spiked into each PCR. The immunoSEQ assay used bias-controlled V and J gene primers to amplify TCRbeta CDR3 regions from genomic DNA. Rearranged TCRbeta segments were sequenced at approximately 20X coverage. The original pipeline was this. Clustering was used to correct sequencing errors, and CDR3s were annotated against IMGT so that V, D and J genes could be assigned. Downstream analyses used only productive TCRbeta rearrangements and left out out-of-frame or stop-codon sequences. Clonality was calculated as one minus the Shannon entropy normalized by the log of the number of unique productive sequences. Clones differing between time points or between blood and tumor were identified by Fisher's exact test with Benjamini-Hochberg correction at adjusted p below 0.01. Held by TCRdb, this immuneACCESS table contains in-frame sequences only and omits some clones. Under half of the omission traces to an unresolved V gene where checked; the cause of the rest is unknown. That table supplies the V and J calls and clone size; D and trimming were determined from the DNA. This sample comprises approximately 51,000 clones, more than 70% of them detected only once. The biggest ten clones account for 20% to 25% of the sample.

Reading the label with the study, this specimen's time point is: pretreatment peripheral blood. The cohort comprised fewer than 35 patients with locally advanced or metastatic urothelial carcinoma treated at Memorial Sloan Kettering on a trial protocol. Peripheral blood mononuclear cells were collected from each patient pretreatment and during treatment, giving between 1 and 8 total time points per patient. The Qiagen DNeasy Blood extraction kit was used to purify genomic DNA from total PBMCs and from tumor samples. Collected pretreatment and during treatment, PBMCs were isolated and stored as previously described. The research as a whole found: Greater expansion of tumor-associated TCR clones in peripheral blood 3 weeks after the start of treatment was observed in patients with durable benefit (n of about 22, p = 0.022). Because the sample size was small (n ≈ 27) and many of the analyses were exploratory, the results are meant to be hypothesis-generating. Improved progression-free and overall survival was found to be associated with pretreatment peripheral blood TCR clonality below the median.

Notes on this clone: Its antigen is unknown. No per-base quality is available; no much larger clone lies one base away.

The CDR3 starts with the cysteine, ends with the phenylalanine, and has 17 residues. Just the 51-base CDR3 DNA is kept, in frame starting at base 1. V is cut back by 5 bases and J by 0 bases, with 9 bases in the junction unmatched. Sequences SGHNT (CDR1) and YYREEE (CDR2) are obtained from the germline V gene (reference sequence). The origin of this receptor is a man in his 60s with urothelial cancer. Rearrangement joined TRBV5-4 to TRBJ2-1; 9 central nucleotides agree with TRBD2. The sample was PBMCs, taken around atezolizumab (anti-PD-L1) treatment. The CDR3 in this case is CASSQLAGSSSYNEQFF. The nucleotide sequence reads as follows: TGTGCCAGCAGTCAGCTAGCGGGGTCCAGCTCCTACAATGAGCAGTTCTTC.